These T cell receptor beta chains were read from a single sample in a study of PD-L1 blockade in urothelial cancer. Clones were sequenced by immunoSEQ multiplex PCR, and TCRdb holds only the in-frame ones, with some missing. The repertoire holds almost 30,000 clones, with around 87% as singletons. The sequences come from PBMCs, collected around atezolizumab (anti-PD-L1) treatment. These receptors all stem from a man in his forties or fifties with urothelial cancer. The CDR3 runs from the conserved cysteine through the conserved F or W. D genes are given only for firm matches.

j_call: TRBJ1-2
v_call: TRBV6-1
d_call: TRBD1
cdr3_nt: TGTGCCAGCGATCAGGGACAGACTTACTATGGCTACACCTTC
cdr3_aa: CASDQGQTYYGYTF

j_call: TRBJ2-3
v_call: TRBV6-5
d_call: .
cdr3_nt: TGTGCCAGCAGCCCCCAGAGGGTAGAAGATACGCAGTATTTT
cdr3_aa: CASSPQRVEDTQYF

j_call: TRBJ2-1
v_call: TRBV11-3
d_call: .
cdr3_nt: TGTGCCAGCAGCTTAGGGACTCGGGGGAAGTTCTTC
cdr3_aa: CASSLGTRGKFF

j_call: TRBJ1-1
v_call: TRBV29-1
d_call: TRBD1
cdr3_nt: TGCAGCGTCCTAGAGACAGGGGGCCGCACTGAAGCTTTCTTT
cdr3_aa: CSVLETGGRTEAFF

j_call: TRBJ2-3
v_call: TRBV29-1
d_call: .
cdr3_nt: TGCAGCGTTGCGGCGGAGAGCACAGATACGCAGTATTTT
cdr3_aa: CSVAAESTDTQYF

j_call: TRBJ2-7
v_call: TRBV10-3
d_call: TRBD1
cdr3_nt: TGTGCCATCAGAGAAAACTCCGGGACAGGGGGTGAGCAGTACTTC
cdr3_aa: CAIRENSGTGGEQYF

j_call: TRBJ1-1
v_call: TRBV6-1
d_call: .
cdr3_nt: TGTGCCAGCACCTGGACAGATATGAACACTGAAGCTTTCTTT
cdr3_aa: CASTWTDMNTEAFF

j_call: TRBJ2-7
v_call: TRBV4-3
d_call: .
cdr3_nt: TGCGCCAGCAGCCAAGATGGCGCAGGGACCTACGAGCAGTACTTC
cdr3_aa: CASSQDGAGTYEQYF

j_call: TRBJ2-1
v_call: TRBV27
d_call: TRBD2
cdr3_nt: TGTGCCAGCAGAACTAGGACTAGCGGGACAGGGGAGCAGTTCTTC
cdr3_aa: CASRTRTSGTGEQFF

j_call: TRBJ2-7
v_call: TRBV4-3
d_call: TRBD1
cdr3_nt: TGCGCCAGCAGCCAGGCCTCCACAGGGGACTCCTACGAGCAGTACTTC
cdr3_aa: CASSQASTGDSYEQYF

j_call: TRBJ2-7
v_call: TRBV28
d_call: TRBD1
cdr3_nt: TGTGCCAGTTGCGATCCGACAGGGGATTCCTACGAGCAGTACTTC
cdr3_aa: CASCDPTGDSYEQYF

j_call: TRBJ2-3
v_call: TRBV7-8
d_call: TRBD2
cdr3_nt: TGTGCCAGCAGCGTAGTCCTCGGGGGGGCAGATACGCAGTATTTT
cdr3_aa: CASSVVLGGADTQYF

j_call: TRBJ2-4
v_call: TRBV9
d_call: .
cdr3_nt: TGTGCCAGCAGCGGGGGGAACAGGGCTGACATTCAGTACTTC
cdr3_aa: CASSGGNRADIQYF

j_call: TRBJ1-1
v_call: TRBV28
d_call: TRBD1
cdr3_nt: TGTGCCAGCAGAAGGAAGACAGGGGCCCTGAACACTGAAGCTTTCTTT
cdr3_aa: CASRRKTGALNTEAFF

j_call: TRBJ2-1
v_call: TRBV19
d_call: TRBD2
cdr3_nt: TGTGCCAGTAGTATAGATCTATTAGCGGGAGTTTGGAATGAGCAGTTCTTC
cdr3_aa: CASSIDLLAGVWNEQFF

j_call: TRBJ2-2
v_call: TRBV14
d_call: .
cdr3_nt: TGTGCCAGCAGCCAAACGCTTCTACGGAACACCGGGGAGCTGTTTTTT
cdr3_aa: CASSQTLLRNTGELFF

j_call: TRBJ2-5
v_call: TRBV7-9
d_call: TRBD1
cdr3_nt: TGTGCCAGCAGGACCAAAGGGGACAGGGGGCTTCAAGAGACCCAGTACTTC
cdr3_aa: CASRTKGDRGLQETQYF

j_call: TRBJ2-1
v_call: TRBV5-1
d_call: TRBD1
cdr3_nt: TGCGCCAGCAGCTCCAGACAGGGGGCGGCCTACAATGAGCAGTTCTTC
cdr3_aa: CASSSRQGAAYNEQFF

j_call: TRBJ1-4
v_call: TRBV18
d_call: .
cdr3_nt: TGTGCCAGCTCACCCAGGGTTACTAATGAAAAACTGTTTTTT
cdr3_aa: CASSPRVTNEKLFF

j_call: TRBJ2-7
v_call: TRBV14
d_call: TRBD2
cdr3_nt: TGTGCCAGCAGCCAAGTTGGGACTAACCACTACGAGCAGTACTTC
cdr3_aa: CASSQVGTNHYEQYF

j_call: TRBJ1-5
v_call: TRBV6-5
d_call: .
cdr3_nt: TGTGCCAGCAGTATCAACAGGGTTCAGCCCCAGCATTTT
cdr3_aa: CASSINRVQPQHF

j_call: TRBJ2-7
v_call: TRBV10-2
d_call: .
cdr3_nt: TGCGCCAGCAGTGAACAGATCAGCTACGAGCAGTACTTC
cdr3_aa: CASSEQISYEQYF

j_call: TRBJ2-5
v_call: TRBV13
d_call: .
cdr3_nt: TGTGCCAGCAGCCCCCAGGGGCGGACACCCGAGGACTTC
cdr3_aa: CASSPQGRTPEDF

j_call: TRBJ1-2
v_call: TRBV28
d_call: .
cdr3_nt: TGTGCCAGCACCGAAGGGGCAGGCTATGGCTACACCTTC
cdr3_aa: CASTEGAGYGYTF

j_call: TRBJ2-2
v_call: TRBV27
d_call: TRBD1
cdr3_nt: TGTGCCAGCAGGCGACCGGGACAGGGGCCCGGGGAGCTGTTTTTT
cdr3_aa: CASRRPGQGPGELFF